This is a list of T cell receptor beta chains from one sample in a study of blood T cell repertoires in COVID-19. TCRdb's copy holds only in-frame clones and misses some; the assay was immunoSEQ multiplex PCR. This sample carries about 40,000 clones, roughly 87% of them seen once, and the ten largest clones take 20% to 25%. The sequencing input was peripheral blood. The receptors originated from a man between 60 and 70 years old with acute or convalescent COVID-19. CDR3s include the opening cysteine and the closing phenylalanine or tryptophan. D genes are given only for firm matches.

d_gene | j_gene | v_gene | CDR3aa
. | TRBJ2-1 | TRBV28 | CASSLPGTLDEQFF
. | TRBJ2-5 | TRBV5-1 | CASSPGSEETQYF
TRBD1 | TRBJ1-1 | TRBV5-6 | CASSLYDRGWVNTEAFF
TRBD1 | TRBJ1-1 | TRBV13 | CASSTMTGVVTEAFF
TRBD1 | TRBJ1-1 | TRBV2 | CASSGQGNTEAFF
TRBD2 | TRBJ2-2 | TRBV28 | CASRPLAGRGGELFF
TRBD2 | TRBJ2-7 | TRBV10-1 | CASSESGRVKQYF
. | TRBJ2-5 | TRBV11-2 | CASSLDVGGQTQYF
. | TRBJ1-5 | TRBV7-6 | CASSLAQGSTQPQHF
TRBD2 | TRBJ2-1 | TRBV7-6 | CASSVAGVRNNEQFF
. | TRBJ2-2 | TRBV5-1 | CASSSGQFHPNTGELFF
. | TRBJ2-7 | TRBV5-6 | CASSLGQSLYEQYF
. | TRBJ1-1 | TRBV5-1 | CASSLAQGPLVSEAFF
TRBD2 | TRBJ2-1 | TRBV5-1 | CASSFSAGASIYNEQFF
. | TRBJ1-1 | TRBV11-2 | CASTLGRGNTEAFF
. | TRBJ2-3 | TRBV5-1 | CASSFYGGAGTDTQYF
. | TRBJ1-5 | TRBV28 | CASSVATGLEQPQHF
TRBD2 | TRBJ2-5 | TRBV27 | CASSPGTSGSVSETQYF
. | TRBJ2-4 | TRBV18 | CASSPTSKNIQYF
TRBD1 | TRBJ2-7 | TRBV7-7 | CASSFGTGGNNEQYF
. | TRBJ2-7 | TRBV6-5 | CASSYSSFARSYEQYF
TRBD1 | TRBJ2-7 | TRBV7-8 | CASSLDRTGSYEQYF
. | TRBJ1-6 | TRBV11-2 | CASSLEASGAIYNSPLHF
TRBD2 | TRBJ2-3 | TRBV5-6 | CASSSSGSLADTQYF
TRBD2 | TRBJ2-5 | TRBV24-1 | CATSDLGGGTSGETQYF
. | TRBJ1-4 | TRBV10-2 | CASRTTLPNEKLFF
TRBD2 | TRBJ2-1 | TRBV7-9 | CASSPTSGAVYNEQFF
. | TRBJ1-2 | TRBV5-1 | CASSLVPGYGYTF
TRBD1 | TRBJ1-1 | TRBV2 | CASSGDSLTEAFF
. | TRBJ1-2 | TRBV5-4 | CASSPTGYGYTF
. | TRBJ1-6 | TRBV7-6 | CASSLGGGSNSPLHF
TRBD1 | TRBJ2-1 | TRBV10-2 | CASKFKALTGGDSYNEQFF
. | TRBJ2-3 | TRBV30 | CACSGGNPSTDTQYF
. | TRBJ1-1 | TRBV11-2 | CASSLGRAVEAFF
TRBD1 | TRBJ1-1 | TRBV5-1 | CASSQQGANTEAFF
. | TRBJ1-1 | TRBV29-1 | CSVVGDKPEAFF
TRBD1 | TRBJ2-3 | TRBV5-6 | CASSLGGQGVDTQYF
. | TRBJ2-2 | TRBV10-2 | CASSERYRTANTGELFF